This entry lists 2 T cell receptor beta chains sequenced from one sample in a study of blood T cell repertoires in COVID-19. TCRdb's table, derived via immunoSEQ multiplex PCR, lists solely in-frame clones and lacks some. The table shows roughly 220,000 clones, with more than 75% occurring only once. Source material: peripheral blood. All receptors derive from a man between 60 and 70 years old with acute or convalescent COVID-19.

The rearrangement uses TRBV27 and TRBJ1-5; the D is unclear. V was clipped by 5 bases and J by 0 bases, with 14 bases between them. CDR3 length: 16 amino acids. Germline lookup yields CDR1 MNHEY and CDR2 SMNVEV (reference sequence). CDR3 residues: CASSPHAGLSNQPQHF. The CDR3 DNA reads as TGTGCCAGCAGTCCCCATGCAGGCCTTAGCAATCAGCCCCAGCATTTT.

The chain links TRBV29-1 to TRBJ1-4; TRBD1 agrees at 9 bases. CDR1 SQVTM and CDR2 ANQGSEA come from the germline V gene. This CDR3 has 14 residues. With V trimmed by 7 bases and J by 6 bases, 9 bases remained unmatched. In DNA form, the CDR3 reads TGCAGCGCCAAGGGGGGACAGGGCCATGAAAAACTGTTTTTT. Its translation is CSAKGGQGHEKLFF.